One T cell receptor beta chain is described in this entry. Per the germline V gene, CDR1 is KGHSH and CDR2 is LQKENI. This CDR3 spans 14 amino acids. The ends were cut back, 0 bases at V and 6 bases at J, with 12 bases in the middle. This entry comes from a study of glioma-infiltrating T cells after dendritic cell vaccination. The protocol was immunoSEQ multiplex PCR, while the TCRdb copy is restricted to in-frame clones and leaves out a portion. Counted here are roughly 68,000 clones, roughly four fifths occurring once; the ten biggest clones make up over 9%. The sequence was obtained from a human donor with glioblastoma. The chain combines TRBV18 with TRBJ2-7; tentative D call: TRBD2 (5 bases). Sequencing used blood, obtained before dendritic cell vaccination. The chain's CDR3 is CASSPPGALGEQYF. CDR3 in DNA: TGTGCCAGCTCACCACCGGGAGCCTTGGGCGAGCAGTACTTC.